This is a list of T cell receptor beta chains from one sample in a study of cytomegalovirus exposure and HLA in healthy donors. The method was immunoSEQ multiplex PCR; TCRdb's version includes in-frame clones alone and lacks a portion of them. The sample lists about 170,000 clones, over 60% occurring once. What was sequenced was PBMCs. These receptors were taken from a girl aged 10-17 years in good health and CMV-seronegative. The CDR3 runs from the conserved cysteine through the conserved F or W. The order of the fields is clone size, CDR3 length, D gene, V gene, J gene, CDR3 protein, CDR3 DNA. The D gene is left open where the match is weak. Clone size is not always given. Where it is, it says once, few, many or a class for expanded clones.

abundance: few
len: 15
d_gene: NA
v_gene: TRBV25-1
j_gene: TRBJ2-2
CDR3aa: CASSGRKPSTGELFF
CDR3nt: TGTGCCAGCAGTGGGCGGAAACCCTCCACCGGGGAGCTGTTTTTT

abundance: NA
len: 13
d_gene: TRBD1
v_gene: TRBV19
j_gene: TRBJ2-1
CDR3aa: CASSTGQGNEQFF
CDR3nt: TGTGCCAGTAGTACCGGACAGGGCAATGAGCAGTTCTTC

abundance: few
len: 15
d_gene: NA
v_gene: TRBV5-4
j_gene: TRBJ1-1
CDR3aa: CASSLDGGPITEAFF
CDR3nt: TGTGCCAGCAGCTTGGATGGGGGCCCTATCACTGAAGCTTTCTTT

abundance: NA
len: 13
d_gene: TRBD1
v_gene: TRBV15
j_gene: TRBJ2-3
CDR3aa: CATSLDRGSAQYF
CDR3nt: TGTGCCACCAGCTTAGACAGGGGATCCGCGCAGTATTTT

abundance: NA
len: 13
d_gene: TRBD1
v_gene: TRBV19
j_gene: TRBJ2-1
CDR3aa: CASSSTGFNEQFF
CDR3nt: TGTGCCAGTAGTTCGACAGGGTTTAATGAGCAGTTCTTC

abundance: few
len: 15
d_gene: TRBD1
v_gene: TRBV6-6
j_gene: TRBJ2-7
CDR3aa: CASSLRTGSSYEQYF
CDR3nt: TGTGCCAGCAGTTTGAGGACAGGGAGCTCCTACGAGCAGTACTTC

abundance: NA
len: 14
d_gene: NA
v_gene: TRBV4-2
j_gene: TRBJ2-3
CDR3aa: CASSQDSVASTQYF
CDR3nt: TGTGCCAGCAGCCAAGATTCTGTGGCAAGTACGCAGTATTTT

abundance: NA
len: 11
d_gene: NA
v_gene: TRBV29-1
j_gene: TRBJ1-4
CDR3aa: CSATREDLLFF
CDR3nt: TGCAGCGCCACCAGGGAGGACCTACTGTTTTTT

abundance: NA
len: 12
d_gene: TRBD1
v_gene: TRBV7-2
j_gene: TRBJ1-2
CDR3aa: CASTDRDGGYTF
CDR3nt: TGTGCCAGCACCGACAGGGACGGGGGCTACACCTTC

abundance: few
len: 14
d_gene: TRBD1
v_gene: TRBV6-5
j_gene: TRBJ1-5
CDR3aa: CASSPEQGIQPQHF
CDR3nt: TGTGCCAGCAGTCCCGAACAGGGGATCCAGCCCCAGCATTTT

abundance: NA
len: 15
d_gene: NA
v_gene: TRBV19
j_gene: TRBJ1-2
CDR3aa: CASHPLQRASYGYTF
CDR3nt: TGTGCCAGCCACCCCTTGCAGAGGGCCAGCTATGGCTACACCTTC

abundance: NA
len: 16
d_gene: TRBD2
v_gene: TRBV5-4
j_gene: TRBJ2-7
CDR3aa: CASSLGGRGDLYEQYF
CDR3nt: TGTGCCAGCAGCTTGGGAGGGCGGGGGGACCTCTACGAGCAGTACTTC

abundance: NA
len: 13
d_gene: NA
v_gene: TRBV25-1
j_gene: TRBJ1-4
CDR3aa: CASSDPGSGKLFF
CDR3nt: TGTGCCAGCAGTGATCCAGGGTCAGGAAAACTGTTTTTT

abundance: NA
len: 13
d_gene: TRBD2
v_gene: TRBV5-1
j_gene: TRBJ2-1
CDR3aa: CASSWEGGNEQFF
CDR3nt: TGCGCCAGCAGCTGGGAGGGAGGCAATGAGCAGTTCTTC

abundance: NA
len: 15
d_gene: TRBD1
v_gene: TRBV15
j_gene: TRBJ1-1
CDR3aa: CATSKTPGGGTEAFF
CDR3nt: TGTGCCACCAGTAAGACCCCAGGGGGTGGCACTGAAGCTTTCTTT

abundance: NA
len: 18
d_gene: NA
v_gene: TRBV5-1
j_gene: TRBJ1-1
CDR3aa: CASSLALVALGSVTEAFF
CDR3nt: TGCGCCAGCAGCTTGGCCCTGGTGGCTCTAGGTAGCGTCACTGAAGCTTTCTTT

abundance: once
len: 12
d_gene: NA
v_gene: TRBV6-1
j_gene: TRBJ1-1
CDR3aa: CASGEGNTEAFF
CDR3nt: TGTGCCAGCGGAGAGGGGAACACTGAAGCTTTCTTT

abundance: few
len: 11
d_gene: NA
v_gene: TRBV30
j_gene: TRBJ1-2
CDR3aa: CAWGRGGGYTF
CDR3nt: TGTGCCTGGGGGAGAGGGGGTGGCTACACCTTC

abundance: NA
len: 16
d_gene: TRBD1
v_gene: TRBV4-1
j_gene: TRBJ1-2
CDR3aa: CASSHSRDREGGGYTF
CDR3nt: TGCGCCAGCAGCCATTCCCGGGACAGGGAGGGGGGAGGCTACACCTTC

abundance: NA
len: 15
d_gene: NA
v_gene: TRBV6-6
j_gene: TRBJ1-5
CDR3aa: CASSYSIRGGQPQHF
CDR3nt: TGTGCCAGCAGTTACTCGATAAGGGGGGGTCAGCCCCAGCATTTT

abundance: NA
len: 14
d_gene: TRBD2
v_gene: TRBV6-5
j_gene: TRBJ2-5
CDR3aa: CASSYSLAVETQYF
CDR3nt: TGTGCCAGCAGTTACTCACTAGCGGTAGAGACCCAGTACTTC

abundance: NA
len: 14
d_gene: NA
v_gene: TRBV9
j_gene: TRBJ2-7
CDR3aa: CASSASRIPYEQYF
CDR3nt: TGTGCCAGCAGCGCGTCTAGGATACCCTACGAGCAGTACTTC

abundance: NA
len: 17
d_gene: NA
v_gene: TRBV7-6
j_gene: TRBJ1-3
CDR3aa: CASSSPPFREAGNTIYF
CDR3nt: TGTGCCAGCAGCTCCCCTCCCTTCAGGGAGGCTGGAAACACCATATATTTT

abundance: NA
len: 14
d_gene: NA
v_gene: TRBV6-1
j_gene: TRBJ2-7
CDR3aa: CASSEVGHSYEQYF
CDR3nt: TGTGCCAGCAGTGAAGTCGGACATAGCTACGAGCAGTACTTC

abundance: few
len: 14
d_gene: NA
v_gene: TRBV6-5
j_gene: TRBJ2-4
CDR3aa: CASRVGQAGDIQYF
CDR3nt: TGTGCCAGCAGAGTTGGGCAGGCAGGGGACATTCAGTACTTC

abundance: NA
len: 18
d_gene: NA
v_gene: TRBV6-1
j_gene: TRBJ2-7
CDR3aa: CASSEYGGSRGNSYEQYF
CDR3nt: TGTGCCAGCAGTGAATATGGGGGGTCGAGGGGCAACTCCTACGAGCAGTACTTC

abundance: few
len: 12
d_gene: TRBD1
v_gene: TRBV19
j_gene: TRBJ2-1
CDR3aa: CASSDRGNEQFF
CDR3nt: TGTGCCAGTAGCGACAGGGGCAATGAGCAGTTCTTC

abundance: NA
len: 11
d_gene: NA
v_gene: TRBV5-1
j_gene: TRBJ1-1
CDR3aa: CASSGNSEAFF
CDR3nt: TGCGCCAGCAGCGGTAACAGTGAAGCTTTCTTT

abundance: NA
len: 17
d_gene: TRBD2
v_gene: TRBV15
j_gene: TRBJ2-1
CDR3aa: CATSRGFGSGVENEQFF
CDR3nt: TGTGCCACCAGCAGAGGCTTTGGTAGCGGGGTCGAGAATGAGCAGTTCTTC

abundance: NA
len: 15
d_gene: TRBD2
v_gene: TRBV5-1
j_gene: TRBJ2-1
CDR3aa: CASSSGGNPHNEQFF
CDR3nt: TGCGCCAGCAGCTCGGGGGGAAACCCCCACAATGAGCAGTTCTTC

abundance: few
len: 13
d_gene: NA
v_gene: TRBV13
j_gene: TRBJ1-1
CDR3aa: CASGRRGVSEAFF
CDR3nt: TGTGCCAGTGGGAGGCGGGGGGTTTCTGAAGCTTTCTTT

abundance: few
len: 13
d_gene: NA
v_gene: TRBV5-1
j_gene: TRBJ1-6
CDR3aa: CASSMAGDSPLHF
CDR3nt: TGCGCCAGCAGCATGGCCGGGGATTCACCCCTCCACTTT

abundance: once
len: 15
d_gene: TRBD1
v_gene: TRBV9
j_gene: TRBJ2-5
CDR3aa: CASSVEGAHQETQYF
CDR3nt: TGTGCCAGCAGCGTAGAGGGGGCCCACCAAGAGACCCAGTACTTC

abundance: once
len: 14
d_gene: TRBD1
v_gene: TRBV4-1
j_gene: TRBJ1-1
CDR3aa: CASSPTGTDTEAFF
CDR3nt: TGCGCCAGCAGCCCCACCGGGACAGACACTGAAGCTTTCTTT

abundance: NA
len: 17
d_gene: NA
v_gene: TRBV5-6
j_gene: TRBJ2-7
CDR3aa: CASRLAGTGSPAGEQYF
CDR3nt: TGTGCCAGCAGGTTGGCTGGTACGGGGTCCCCGGCCGGCGAGCAGTACTTC

abundance: NA
len: 16
d_gene: NA
v_gene: TRBV5-6
j_gene: TRBJ2-3
CDR3aa: CASTHYGGPTTDTQYF
CDR3nt: TGTGCCAGCACCCACTATGGCGGTCCTACCACAGATACGCAGTATTTT

abundance: few
len: 14
d_gene: TRBD1
v_gene: TRBV4-1
j_gene: TRBJ2-1
CDR3aa: CASSQGDRGNEQFF
CDR3nt: TGCGCCAGCAGCCAAGGGGACAGGGGAAATGAGCAGTTCTTC

abundance: NA
len: 14
d_gene: NA
v_gene: TRBV2
j_gene: TRBJ2-7
CDR3aa: CASTQDSSSYEQYF
CDR3nt: TGTGCCAGCACTCAAGACAGTAGCTCCTACGAGCAGTACTTC

abundance: once
len: 16
d_gene: NA
v_gene: TRBV6-6
j_gene: TRBJ1-5
CDR3aa: CASSYSMRDIPRSQHF
CDR3nt: TGTGCCAGCAGTTACTCGATGCGGGATATTCCCCGATCCCAGCATTTT

abundance: once
len: 14
d_gene: TRBD2
v_gene: TRBV19
j_gene: TRBJ2-3
CDR3aa: CASSGRGGVDTQYF
CDR3nt: TGTGCCAGTAGTGGACGGGGGGGTGTGGATACGCAGTATTTT

abundance: NA
len: 15
d_gene: TRBD2
v_gene: TRBV5-1
j_gene: TRBJ2-3
CDR3aa: CASSLVAGGTDTQYF
CDR3nt: TGCGCCAGCAGCTTGGTTGCGGGGGGCACAGATACGCAGTATTTT

abundance: NA
len: 14
d_gene: NA
v_gene: TRBV2
j_gene: TRBJ1-5
CDR3aa: CASSESGARQPQHF
CDR3nt: TGTGCCAGCAGTGAATCAGGGGCACGCCAGCCCCAGCATTTT

abundance: NA
len: 15
d_gene: NA
v_gene: TRBV7-2
j_gene: TRBJ2-1
CDR3aa: CASSLSGGQYREQFF
CDR3nt: TGTGCCAGCAGCTTGTCTGGGGGCCAGTACCGGGAGCAGTTCTTC

abundance: NA
len: 17
d_gene: TRBD2
v_gene: TRBV2
j_gene: TRBJ2-3
CDR3aa: CASSETGLAVLTDTQYF
CDR3nt: TGTGCCAGCAGTGAAACTGGGCTAGCGGTTCTCACAGATACGCAGTATTTT